This TCR beta chain stems from a study of cytomegalovirus exposure and HLA in healthy donors. Points from the study as a whole: Likely technical artifact: a cluster of highly shared sequence variants.

Primers included in the PCR were 60 Vbeta and 13 Jbeta primers. Data came from immunoSEQ multiplex PCR; TCRdb stores just in-frame clones and leaves some out. The sample yields some 65,000 clones, less than 65% seen once. As concerns this clone: The antigen is undetermined.

Looked up from germline, CDR1 is SGHTA and CDR2 is FQGTGA. The V gene lost 5 bases and the J gene lost 7 bases, with 14 bases spanning the gap. This CDR3 is built from 13 residues. The chain recombines TRBV7-3 with TRBJ1-1, with D possibly being TRBD1 (6 bases). This TCR was recovered from a man aged 25-45 years in good health and CMV-seronegative. The specimen sequenced was PBMCs. The DNA for the CDR3 is TGTGCCAGCAGCCGGGGAGGGGGACTTGAAGCTTTCTTT. It is translated as CASSRGGGLEAFF.